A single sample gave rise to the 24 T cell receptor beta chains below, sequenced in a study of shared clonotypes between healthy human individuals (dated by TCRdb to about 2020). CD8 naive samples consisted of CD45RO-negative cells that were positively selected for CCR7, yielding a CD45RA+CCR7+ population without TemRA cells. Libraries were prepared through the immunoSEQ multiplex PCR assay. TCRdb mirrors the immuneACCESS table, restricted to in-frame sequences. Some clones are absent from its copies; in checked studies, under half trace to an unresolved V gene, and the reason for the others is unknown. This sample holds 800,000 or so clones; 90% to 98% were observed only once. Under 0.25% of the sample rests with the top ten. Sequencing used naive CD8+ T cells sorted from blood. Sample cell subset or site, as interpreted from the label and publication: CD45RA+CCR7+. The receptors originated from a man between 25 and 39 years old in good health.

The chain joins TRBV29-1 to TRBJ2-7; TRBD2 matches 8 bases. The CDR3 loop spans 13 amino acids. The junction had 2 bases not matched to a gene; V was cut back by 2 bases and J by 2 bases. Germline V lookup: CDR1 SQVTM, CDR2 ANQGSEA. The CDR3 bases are TGCAGCGTTGAAACTAGCGGCACCTACGAGCAGTACTTC. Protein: CSVETSGTYEQYF.

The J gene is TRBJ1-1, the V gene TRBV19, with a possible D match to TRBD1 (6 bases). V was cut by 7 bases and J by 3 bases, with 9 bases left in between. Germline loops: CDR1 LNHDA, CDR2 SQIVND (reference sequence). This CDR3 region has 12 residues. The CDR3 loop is CASTQGYTEAFF. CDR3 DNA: TGTGCCAGTACCCAGGGGTACACTGAAGCTTTCTTT.

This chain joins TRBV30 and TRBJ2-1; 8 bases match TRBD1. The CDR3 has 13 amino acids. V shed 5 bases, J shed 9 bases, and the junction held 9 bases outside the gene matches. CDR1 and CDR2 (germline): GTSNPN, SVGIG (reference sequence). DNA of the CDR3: TGTGCCTGGTCCCAGGGGGCTTATGGTGAGCAGTTCTTC. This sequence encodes CAWSQGAYGEQFF.

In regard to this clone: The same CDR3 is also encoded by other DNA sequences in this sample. DNA for the CDR3: TGTGCCAGCAGCTTAGGAGGGGGCTACGAGCAGTACTTC. Protein: CASSLGGGYEQYF. The chain uses TRBV7-9 and TRBJ2-7, with a possible D match to TRBD1 (6 bases). Trimming pared 1 base from V and 3 bases from J, leaving 7 bases between. The CDR3 contains 13 residues. Germline loops: CDR1 SEHNR, CDR2 FQNEAQ (reference sequence).

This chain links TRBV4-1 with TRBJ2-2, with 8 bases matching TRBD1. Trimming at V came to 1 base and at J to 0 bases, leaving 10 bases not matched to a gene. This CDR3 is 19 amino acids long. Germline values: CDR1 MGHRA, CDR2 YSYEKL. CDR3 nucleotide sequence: TGCGCCAGCAGCCAAGTTCCCGGACAGGGTATCGCGAACACCGGGGAGCTGTTTTTT. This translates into CASSQVPGQGIANTGELFF.

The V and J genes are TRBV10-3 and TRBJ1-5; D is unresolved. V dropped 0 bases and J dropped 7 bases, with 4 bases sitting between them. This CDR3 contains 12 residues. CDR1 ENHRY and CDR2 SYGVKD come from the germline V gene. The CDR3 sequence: CAISESYQPQHF. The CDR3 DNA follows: TGTGCCATCAGTGAGTCGTACCAGCCCCAGCATTTT.

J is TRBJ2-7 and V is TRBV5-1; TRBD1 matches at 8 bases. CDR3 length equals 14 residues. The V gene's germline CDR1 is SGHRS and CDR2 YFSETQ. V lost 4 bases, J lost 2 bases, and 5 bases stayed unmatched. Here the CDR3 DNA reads TGCGCCAGCAGCGTGGACAGGGTTCCCTACGAGCAGTACTTC. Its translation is CASSVDRVPYEQYF.

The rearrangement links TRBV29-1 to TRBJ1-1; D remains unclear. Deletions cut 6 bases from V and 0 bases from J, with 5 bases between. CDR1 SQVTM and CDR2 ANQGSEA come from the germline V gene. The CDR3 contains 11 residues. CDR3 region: CSVFLNTEAFF. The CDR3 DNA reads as TGCAGCGTCTTTTTGAACACTGAAGCTTTCTTT.

CDR3: CASSSAGTRAYEQYF. The CDR3, as DNA: TGTGCCAGCAGCTCAGCCGGGACTAGGGCCTACGAGCAGTACTTC. The J gene is TRBJ2-7, the V gene TRBV7-9; the match to TRBD2 covers 8 bases. The CDR3 length is 15 residues. After removal of 4 bases from V and 2 bases from J, the junction contained 7 bases not matched to a gene. Per the germline V gene, CDR1 is SEHNR and CDR2 is FQNEAQ (reference sequence).

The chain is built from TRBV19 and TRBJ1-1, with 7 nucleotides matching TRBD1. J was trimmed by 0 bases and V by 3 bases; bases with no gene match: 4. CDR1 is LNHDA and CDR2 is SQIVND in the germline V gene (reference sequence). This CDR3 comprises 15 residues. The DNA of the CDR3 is TGTGCCAGTAGTATCACAGGGGCCATGAACACTGAAGCTTTCTTT. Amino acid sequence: CASSITGAMNTEAFF.

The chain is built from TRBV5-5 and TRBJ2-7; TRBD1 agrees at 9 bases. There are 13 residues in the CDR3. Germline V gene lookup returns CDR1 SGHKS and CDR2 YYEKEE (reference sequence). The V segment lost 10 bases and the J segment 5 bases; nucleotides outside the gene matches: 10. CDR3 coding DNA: TGTGCCGGTTCACAGGGGGCTAAAAACGAGCAGTACTTC. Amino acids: CAGSQGAKNEQYF.

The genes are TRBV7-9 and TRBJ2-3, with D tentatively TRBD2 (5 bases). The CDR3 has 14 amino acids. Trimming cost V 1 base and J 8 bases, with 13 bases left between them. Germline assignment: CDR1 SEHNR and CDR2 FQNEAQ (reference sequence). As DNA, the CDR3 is TGTGCCAGCAGCTTAGTATCCCCTCGGGGTACGCAGTATTTT. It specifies CASSLVSPRGTQYF.

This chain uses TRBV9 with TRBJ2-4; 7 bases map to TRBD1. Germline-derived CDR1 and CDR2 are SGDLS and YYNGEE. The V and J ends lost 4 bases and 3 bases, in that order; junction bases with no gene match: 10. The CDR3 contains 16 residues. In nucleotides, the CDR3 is TGTGCCAGCAGCCCCCGACAGGGATTAGGCAAAAACATTCAGTACTTC. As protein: CASSPRQGLGKNIQYF.

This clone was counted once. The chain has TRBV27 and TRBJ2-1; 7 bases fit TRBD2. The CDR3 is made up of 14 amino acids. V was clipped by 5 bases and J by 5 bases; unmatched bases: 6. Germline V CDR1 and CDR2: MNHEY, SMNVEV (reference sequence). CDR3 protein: CASSVSGDNNEQFF. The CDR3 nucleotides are TGTGCCAGCAGTGTGAGCGGGGATAACAATGAGCAGTTCTTC.

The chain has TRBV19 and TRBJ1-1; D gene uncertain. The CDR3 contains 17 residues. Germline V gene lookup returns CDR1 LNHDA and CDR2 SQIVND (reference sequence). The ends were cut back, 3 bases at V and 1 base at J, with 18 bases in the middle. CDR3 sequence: CASSILRRGNANTEAFF. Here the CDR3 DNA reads TGTGCCAGTAGTATCCTAAGGCGAGGGAATGCGAACACTGAAGCTTTCTTT.

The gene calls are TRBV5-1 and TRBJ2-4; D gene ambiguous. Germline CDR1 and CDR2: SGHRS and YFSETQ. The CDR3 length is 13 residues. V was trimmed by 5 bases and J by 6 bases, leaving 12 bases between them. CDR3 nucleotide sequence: TGCGCCAGCAGATCGTCACCGACAAACATTCAGTACTTC. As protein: CASRSSPTNIQYF.

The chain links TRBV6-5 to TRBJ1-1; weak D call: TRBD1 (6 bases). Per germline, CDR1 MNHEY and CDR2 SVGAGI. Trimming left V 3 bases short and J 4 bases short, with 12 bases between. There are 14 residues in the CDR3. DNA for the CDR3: TGTGCCAGCAGTTATAACAGGGTGGGCACTGAAGCTTTCTTT. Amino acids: CASSYNRVGTEAFF.

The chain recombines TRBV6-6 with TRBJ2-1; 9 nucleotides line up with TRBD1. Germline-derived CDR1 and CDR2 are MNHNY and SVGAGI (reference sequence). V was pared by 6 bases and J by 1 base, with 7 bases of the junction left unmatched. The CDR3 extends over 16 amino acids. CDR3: CASSFPTGGSYNEQFF. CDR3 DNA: TGTGCCAGCAGCTTCCCGACAGGGGGTTCCTACAATGAGCAGTTCTTC.

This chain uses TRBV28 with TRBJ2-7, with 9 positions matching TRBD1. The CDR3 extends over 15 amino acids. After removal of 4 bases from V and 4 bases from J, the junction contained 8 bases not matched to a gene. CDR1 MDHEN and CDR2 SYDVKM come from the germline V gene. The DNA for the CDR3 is TGTGCCAGCAGTTCTACCGGGACAGGGCTTTACGAGCAGTACTTC. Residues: CASSSTGTGLYEQYF. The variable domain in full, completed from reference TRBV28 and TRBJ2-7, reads DVKVTQSSRYLVKRTGEKVFLECVQDMDHENMFWYRQDPGLGLRLIYFSYDVKMKEKGDIPEGYSVSREKKERFSLILESASTNQTSMYLCASSSTGTGLYEQYFGPGTRLTVT.

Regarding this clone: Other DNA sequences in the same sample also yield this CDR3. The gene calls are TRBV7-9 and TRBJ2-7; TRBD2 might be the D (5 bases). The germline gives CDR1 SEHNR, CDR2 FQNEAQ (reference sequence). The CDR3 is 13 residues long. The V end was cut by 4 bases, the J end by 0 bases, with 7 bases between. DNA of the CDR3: TGTGCCAGCAGCTCGGGATCCTCCTACGAGCAGTACTTC. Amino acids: CASSSGSSYEQYF.

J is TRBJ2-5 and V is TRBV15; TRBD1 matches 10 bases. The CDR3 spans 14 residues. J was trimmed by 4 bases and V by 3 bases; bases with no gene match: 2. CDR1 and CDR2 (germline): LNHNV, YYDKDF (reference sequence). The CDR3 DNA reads TGTGCCACCAGCAGTGACAGGGGGCTAGAGACCCAGTACTTC. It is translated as CATSSDRGLETQYF.

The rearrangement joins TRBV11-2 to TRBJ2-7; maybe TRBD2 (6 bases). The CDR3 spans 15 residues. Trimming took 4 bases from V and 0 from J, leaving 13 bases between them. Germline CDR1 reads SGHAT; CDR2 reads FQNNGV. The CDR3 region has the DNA TGTGCCAGCAGCTCCCAAGCGGGTAGCTCCTACGAGCAGTACTTC. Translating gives CASSSQAGSSYEQYF. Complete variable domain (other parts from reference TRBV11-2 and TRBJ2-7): EAGVAQSPRYKIIEKRQSVAFWCNPISGHATLYWYQQILGQGPKLLIQFQNNGVVDDSQLPKDRFSAERLKGVDSTLKIQPAKLEDSAVYLCASSSQAGSSYEQYFGPGTRLTVT.

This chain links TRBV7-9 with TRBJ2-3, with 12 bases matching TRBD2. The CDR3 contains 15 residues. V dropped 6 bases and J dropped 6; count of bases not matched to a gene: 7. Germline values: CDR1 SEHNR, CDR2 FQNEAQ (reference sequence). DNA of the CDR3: TGTGCCAGCAGATCCAGACTAGCGGGAGAGGATACGCAGTATTTT. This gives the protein CASRSRLAGEDTQYF.

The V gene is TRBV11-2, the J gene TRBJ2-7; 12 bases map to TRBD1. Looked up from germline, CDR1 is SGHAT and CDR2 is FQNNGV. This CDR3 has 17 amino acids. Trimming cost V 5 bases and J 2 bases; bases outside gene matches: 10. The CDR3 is CASSPAPGQGAPYEQYF. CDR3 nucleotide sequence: TGTGCCAGCAGCCCTGCTCCGGGACAGGGGGCGCCCTACGAGCAGTACTTC.